This T cell receptor (beta chain) was retrieved from a study of T-cell reconstitution after alpha-beta-depleted transplantation in children. Germline CDR1 SEHNR, CDR2 FQNEAQ (reference sequence). The CDR3 totals 13 residues. Trimming took 5 bases from V and 1 from J, leaving 8 bases between them. This clonotype has only a few counts. Antigen specificity is unknown. Study-wide results and limits: Among T cells one year after transplant, newly produced cells accounted for most counts and diversity. Reportedly, alpha-beta T cells present about two months post-transplant originated from several hundred expanded clones of graft origin.

TCRbeta library construction was performed incorporating unique molecular identifiers. One entry per CDR3 protein, called by TCRdb with MiXCR from the PCR reads. The sample gives around 440,000 distinct CDR3 sequences, roughly 10% of which show up once; around 2% is in the top ten. The material was PBMCs, obtained before TCRalphabeta/CD19-depleted stem cell transplant. The V gene is TRBV7-9, the J gene TRBJ1-1; unclear D gene. The TCR comes from a child aged 2 to 10 with inherited bone marrow failure, due to receive a stem cell transplant. The CDR3, as DNA: TGTGCCAGCAGCACTGACTGGAACACTGAAGCTTTCTTT. The encoded protein is CASSTDWNTEAFF.